The rows below give T cell receptor beta chains drawn from one sample of a study of post-analysis software for immune sequencing data. TCRdb reprocessed the PCR reads via MiXCR and lists one record per CDR3 protein. The data contain fewer than 850,000 distinct CDR3 sequences, less than 35% of them seen just once; the ten biggest clones take up roughly 0.57%. Sequencing used blood. The receptors come from a girl aged 10 to 17 with multiple sclerosis. The CDR3 runs from the conserved cysteine through the conserved F or W. Fields, in order: CDR3 protein, CDR3 DNA, D gene, V gene, CDR3 length, clone size, J gene. A D gene is named only where the DNA matches it firmly. Not all rows give a size; the values are once, few, many and, for expanded clones, a class.

CASSVVSSGTQYF TGTGCCAGCAGCGTAGTTAGCTCGGGGACCCAGTACTTC - TRBV9 13 many TRBJ2-5
CASHGTSGPSGEQFF TGTGCCAGCCATGGGACTAGCGGGCCCTCAGGTGAGCAGTTCTTC TRBD2 TRBV28 15 many TRBJ2-1
CSVEPVAGNYNEQFF TGCAGCGTTGAACCCGTAGCGGGGAACTACAATGAGCAGTTCTTC TRBD2 TRBV29-1 15 many TRBJ2-1
CSANRDRGGEQYF TGCAGTGCTAACCGGGACAGGGGTGGAGAGCAGTACTTC TRBD1 TRBV20-1 13 - TRBJ2-7
CSAREGLGLYNEQFF TGCAGTGCTAGAGAAGGGTTGGGACTATACAATGAGCAGTTCTTC TRBD2 TRBV20-1 15 - TRBJ2-1
CASSYLGLAGKGETQYF TGTGCCAGCAGTTACCTCGGACTAGCGGGAAAAGGGGAGACCCAGTACTTC TRBD2 TRBV6-6 17 few TRBJ2-5
CATSDWRTYNEQFF TGTGCCACCAGTGACTGGAGAACCTACAATGAGCAGTTCTTC - TRBV24-1 14 - TRBJ2-1
CASSSTRGTQYF TGTGCCAGCAGTTCTACGCGCGGGACCCAGTACTTC - TRBV28 12 - TRBJ2-5
CASHGQVQETQYF TGTGCCAGCCACGGACAGGTCCAAGAGACCCAGTACTTC TRBD1 TRBV28 13 few TRBJ2-5
CASSLAGGRYEQFF TGTGCCAGCAGCCTAGCGGGGGGGCGGTATGAGCAGTTCTTC TRBD2 TRBV6-1 14 many TRBJ2-1
CASSLTPNTGELFF TGCGCCAGCAGCCTAACACCGAACACCGGGGAGCTGTTTTTT - TRBV5-1 14 few TRBJ2-2
CASSLPGHLSYEQYF TGTGCCAGCAGCCTCCCTGGACACCTATCCTACGAGCAGTACTTC - TRBV7-2 15 once TRBJ2-7
CASSLFSGNQETQYF TGTGCCAGCAGCTTGTTTAGCGGGAATCAAGAGACCCAGTACTTC TRBD2 TRBV7-2 15 - TRBJ2-5
CASTRGIGLSYNEQFF TGTGCCAGCACTAGGGGGATAGGACTCTCCTACAATGAGCAGTTCTTC - TRBV12-3/TRBV12-4 16 few TRBJ2-1
CASSPQGAETDTQYF TGTGCCAGCAGCCCTCAGGGGGCAGAAACAGATACGCAGTATTTT TRBD1 TRBV7-2 15 - TRBJ2-3
CASSRSTGGYTGELFF TGTGCCAGCAGTCGCTCGACAGGGGGCTACACCGGGGAGCTGTTTTTT TRBD1 TRBV12-3/TRBV12-4 16 once TRBJ2-2
CASSSSGTNQPQHF TGTGCCAGCAGCTCATCAGGGACCAATCAGCCCCAGCATTTT - TRBV7-6 14 - TRBJ1-5
CASSYFRGGQETQYF TGTGCCAGCAGTTACTTTCGGGGAGGCCAAGAGACCCAGTACTTC - TRBV6-5 15 many TRBJ2-5
CASSPSNRGGYTF TGTGCCAGCAGCCCATCAAACAGGGGCGGCTACACCTTC TRBD1 TRBV7-2 13 many TRBJ1-2
CSAVGGNYGYTF TGCAGTGCGGTGGGGGGGAACTATGGCTACACCTTC - TRBV20-1 12 many TRBJ1-2
CSVEDYGVGEQYF TGCAGCGTTGAAGATTACGGGGTGGGGGAGCAGTACTTC - TRBV29-1 13 many TRBJ2-7
CASSLEVAYNEQFF TGTGCCAGCAGCTTGGAGGTAGCCTACAATGAGCAGTTCTTC - TRBV5-6 14 - TRBJ2-1
CSVVWGSNQPQHF TGCAGCGTTGTCTGGGGCAGCAATCAGCCCCAGCATTTT - TRBV29-1 13 few TRBJ1-5
CASSPSTGSRTDTQYF TGTGCCAGCTCACCCTCGACAGGTTCCCGCACAGATACGCAGTATTTT - TRBV18 16 few TRBJ2-3
CASRSRGAEAHEQYF TGTGCCAGCAGGAGTCGGGGGGCGGAGGCCCACGAGCAGTACTTC - TRBV6-2/TRBV6-3 15 - TRBJ2-7
CASSLTGTNYGYTF TGTGCCAGCAGTTTGACAGGGACGAACTATGGCTACACCTTC TRBD1 TRBV27 14 - TRBJ1-2
CASILGLAGGTDTQYF TGTGCCAGCATTCTTGGACTAGCGGGAGGGACAGATACGCAGTATTTT TRBD2 TRBV6-2/TRBV6-3 16 - TRBJ2-3
CSATASAGDFNEQFF TGCAGTGCTACCGCCTCAGCGGGGGATTTCAATGAGCAGTTCTTC TRBD2 TRBV20-1 15 few TRBJ2-1
CASSPRVASNEQFF TGTGCCAGCAGCCCCCGGGTGGCCTCGAATGAGCAGTTCTTC - TRBV7-9 14 - TRBJ2-1
CSANSYTDTQYF TGCAGTGCAAACAGTTACACAGATACGCAGTATTTT - TRBV20-1 12 few TRBJ2-3
CASSFTGAETQYF TGTGCCAGCAGTTTCACCGGGGCGGAGACCCAGTACTTC - TRBV27 13 - TRBJ2-5
CASSLTGTSGRKYNEQFF TGTGCCAGCAGCCTGACCGGGACTAGCGGGAGGAAATACAATGAGCAGTTCTTC TRBD2 TRBV7-2 18 - TRBJ2-1
CASRWDRAGTEAFF TGCGCCAGCAGGTGGGACAGGGCGGGGACTGAAGCTTTCTTT TRBD1 TRBV5-1 14 - TRBJ1-1
CATSVRDTQYF TGTGCCACCAGTGTCCGAGATACGCAGTATTTT - TRBV24-1 11 many TRBJ2-3
CASSDSGGSGANVLTF TGTGCCAGCAGTGACTCTGGGGGGTCCGGGGCCAACGTCCTGACTTTC - TRBV6-4 16 - TRBJ2-6
CASSTHRGLGSSASEAFF TGTGCCAGCAGCACCCACAGGGGGCTCGGGTCTAGTGCTTCTGAAGCTTTCTTT TRBD1 TRBV7-2 18 few TRBJ1-1
CSASPPKETQYF TGCAGTGCTAGTCCCCCGAAAGAGACCCAGTACTTC - TRBV20-1 12 - TRBJ2-5
CASSSGPQGQPQHF TGTGCCAGCAGCAGCGGACCACAGGGACAGCCCCAGCATTTT - TRBV5-5 14 few TRBJ1-5
CSGAGQTETRETQYF TGCAGTGGGGCGGGCCAAACTGAGACCCGGGAGACCCAGTACTTC - TRBV20-1 15 few TRBJ2-5
CASSQDRGSYGYTF TGTGCCAGCAGCCAAGATCGAGGGAGCTATGGCTACACCTTC - TRBV4-2 14 - TRBJ1-2